A single sample gave rise to the 20 T cell receptor beta chains below, sequenced in a study of cytotoxic CD8 clonotypes in ibrutinib-treated CLL. Sequencing was performed with immunoSEQ multiplex PCR; in TCRdb, only in-frame clones are kept and a portion is missing. The sample has about 120,000 clones, roughly 60% seen once; the top ten hold about 40%. Here the sequenced sample was PBMCs, taken after 24 months of ibrutinib treatment. The receptors come from a human donor with chronic lymphocytic leukemia.

The chain joins TRBV7-3 to TRBJ2-4; 8 nucleotides line up with TRBD2. This CDR3 region has 14 residues. Germline CDR1 SGHTA, CDR2 FQGTGA. With 4 bases clipped from V and 7 bases from J, the junction kept 6 bases outside the gene matches. The CDR3 here is CASSSRGDLNIQYF. The DNA of the CDR3 is TGTGCCAGCAGCTCGCGGGGGGACTTGAACATTCAGTACTTC. Filled out from reference TRBV7-3 and TRBJ2-4, the complete variable domain reads GAGVSQTPSNKVTEKGKYVELRCDPISGHTALYWYRQSLGQGPEFLIYFQGTGAADDSGLPNDRFFAVRPEGSVSTLKIQRTERGDSAVYLCASSSRGDLNIQYFGAGTRLSVL.

V is TRBV6-5 and J is TRBJ1-6, with D uncertain. V was trimmed by 5 bases and J by 6 bases, leaving 14 bases between them. Germline V gene sequence: CDR1 MNHEY, CDR2 SVGAGI. This CDR3 is built from 15 residues. The CDR3 loop is CASSTGTSGNSPLHF. CDR3 DNA sequence: TGTGCCAGCAGTACGGGTACCTCCGGTAATTCACCCCTCCACTTT.

The gene calls are TRBV25-1 and TRBJ1-2; the D is unclear. Trimming took 4 bases from V and 5 from J, leaving 8 bases between them. The CDR3 spans 12 residues. Germline CDR1 reads MGHDK; CDR2 reads SYGVNS. The CDR3 DNA reads as TGTGCCAGCAGTGCAGAAGATTATGGCTACACCTTC. Translated, it gives CASSAEDYGYTF.

The rearrangement links TRBV29-1 to TRBJ2-7, with TRBD1 matching over 8 bases. The ends lost 6 bases at V and 3 bases at J; junction bases unmatched: 7. The CDR3 runs to 13 residues. Germline V lookup: CDR1 SQVTM, CDR2 ANQGSEA. The CDR3 nucleotides read TGCAGCGTCCGTCAGGGGGCGAGCTACGAGCAGTACTTC. It is translated as CSVRQGASYEQYF.

In the case of this clone: Distinct nucleotide sequences in the sample also encode this CDR3. The chain links TRBV30 to TRBJ2-1; 8 nucleotides match TRBD2. V shed 5 bases and J 1 base; nucleotides not matched to a gene: 7. The CDR3 has 15 amino acids. Germline lookup yields CDR1 GTSNPN and CDR2 SVGIG (reference sequence). In DNA, the CDR3 is TGTGCCTGGGCCTCGGGGGGGAGATCCTACAATGAGCAGTTCTTC. Protein: CAWASGGRSYNEQFF.

This rearrangement joins TRBV2 to TRBJ2-2; TRBD2 is a possible D gene (5 bases). The CDR3 has 16 residues. Germline CDR1 reads SNHLY; CDR2 reads FYNNEI. Trimming took 7 bases from V and 0 from J, leaving 15 bases between them. The CDR3 nucleotides are TGTGCCAGCACCCTCGAAGCGGCGTCGAACACCGGGGAGCTGTTTTTT. The encoded protein is CASTLEAASNTGELFF.

This clone was picked up one time. This chain links TRBV28 with TRBJ2-6; a possible D gene is TRBD1 (6 bases). The ends were cut back, 5 bases at V and 2 bases at J, with 10 bases in the middle. Germline lookup yields CDR1 MDHEN and CDR2 SYDVKM. CDR3 size: 15 residues. CDR3 DNA: TGTGCCAGCAGTGGATCAGGGGCTGGGGCCAACGTCCTGACTTTC. It codes for CASSGSGAGANVLTF.

CDR3 nucleotides: TGCGCCAGCAGCCACGGGCGGGGCGCCGGCACAGATACGCAGTATTTT. It encodes CASSHGRGAGTDTQYF. The rearrangement links TRBV4-3 to TRBJ2-3; TRBD2 is a possible D gene (6 bases). This CDR3 is built from 16 residues. V lost 3 bases and J 1 base, leaving 14 bases between the germline ends. Germline values: CDR1 LGHNA, CDR2 YSLEER.

This chain uses TRBV5-6 with TRBJ1-1; D call uncertain. In germline, CDR1 is SGHDT, CDR2 YYEEEE. The germline V and J ends were trimmed by 0 bases and 3 bases, with 15 bases remaining between them. CDR3 length equals 16 residues. In DNA, the CDR3 is TGTGCCAGCAGCTTGGCCCGGCGAGGAACCCACACTGAAGCTTTCTTT. It specifies CASSLARRGTHTEAFF.

The chain links TRBV7-9 to TRBJ2-2; D is perhaps TRBD1 or TRBD2 (5 bases each). Deletions cut 3 bases from V and 1 base from J, with 6 bases between. Germline V CDR1 and CDR2: SEHNR, FQNEAQ (reference sequence). This CDR3 spans 14 amino acids. CDR3: CASSFGGNTGELFF. DNA of the CDR3: TGTGCCAGCAGCTTTGGGGGGAACACCGGGGAGCTGTTTTTT.

In DNA form, the CDR3 reads TGTGCCAGCAGCTCCCTCACCACAGGGGCCGGGGAGCTGTTTTTT. Translating it yields CASSSLTTGAGELFF. The gene calls are TRBV7-8 and TRBJ2-2; 7 bases are shared with TRBD1. Germline V gene data show CDR1 as SGHVS and CDR2 as FQNEAQ. Trimming removed 4 bases from V and 6 bases from J; junction bases left unmatched: 8. The CDR3 length is 15 residues.

The V and J genes are TRBV30 and TRBJ2-2, with D perhaps TRBD2 (5 bases). The germline gives CDR1 GTSNPN, CDR2 SVGIG (reference sequence). CDR3 length equals 11 residues. V lost 3 bases, J lost 6 bases, and 5 bases lay in between. The CDR3 bases are TGTGCCTGGAGCGGGGCCGGGGAGCTGTTTTTT. Its translation: CAWSGAGELFF.

This clone was picked up one time. V is TRBV7-9 and J is TRBJ2-7; 12 bases are a match to TRBD1. This CDR3 region has 16 residues. V trimming: 5 bases; J trimming: 3 bases; junction bases outside the gene matches: 8. The V gene's germline CDR1 is SEHNR and CDR2 FQNEAQ (reference sequence). The CDR3 sequence: CASSPGTGGLLYEQYF. The CDR3 DNA reads TGTGCCAGCAGCCCCGGGACAGGGGGCCTTCTCTACGAGCAGTACTTC.

A few counts support this clone. The chain is built from TRBV29-1 and TRBJ2-5; D might be TRBD2 (6 bases). V was cut by 5 bases and J by 3 bases, with 16 bases left in between. This CDR3 comprises 14 residues. CDR1 is SQVTM and CDR2 is ANQGSEA in the germline V gene. The CDR3 bases are TGCAGCGTTAAGACCTGGGACTCTAAAGAGACCCAGTACTTC. Residues: CSVKTWDSKETQYF.

This clone was picked up a small number of times. The chain has TRBV5-4 and TRBJ1-1, with D uncertain. Germline V gene lookup returns CDR1 SGHNT and CDR2 YYREEE (reference sequence). The CDR3 covers 13 residues. V was cut by 0 bases and J by 1 base, with 4 bases left in between. DNA of the CDR3: TGTGCCAGCAGCTTGGAGTGGAACACTGAAGCTTTCTTT. Its translation: CASSLEWNTEAFF.

The chain is built from TRBV29-1 and TRBJ2-5; TRBD1 matches 7 bases. Looked up from germline, CDR1 is SQVTM and CDR2 is ANQGSEA. Unmatched junction bases numbered 5, after V lost 8 bases and J lost 5 bases. This CDR3 spans 11 amino acids. CDR3 sequence: CSTAQGETQYF. The CDR3 DNA reads as TGCAGCACGGCACAGGGGGAGACCCAGTACTTC.

This chain uses TRBV30 with TRBJ2-5; D could derive from TRBD1 or TRBD2 (5 bases each). Per the germline V gene, CDR1 is GTSNPN and CDR2 is SVGIG (reference sequence). There are 12 residues in the CDR3. Trimming removed 5 bases at V and 4 bases at J, with 11 bases between. The CDR3 DNA is TGTGCCTGGGCCGGGACCGGAGAGACCCAGTACTTC. Translating it yields CAWAGTGETQYF.

The chain has TRBV2 and TRBJ1-1; TRBD1 agrees at 7 bases. The germline gives CDR1 SNHLY, CDR2 FYNNEI. The CDR3 runs to 14 residues. The V and J ends lost 6 bases and 0 bases, in that order; junction bases with no gene match: 4. The CDR3 spells CASSSGTVNTEAFF. The CDR3 coding sequence is TGTGCCAGCAGCTCCGGGACAGTGAACACTGAAGCTTTCTTT.

The J gene is TRBJ2-2, the V gene TRBV5-6; D remains unclear. Looked up from germline, CDR1 is SGHDT and CDR2 is YYEEEE. This CDR3 is 14 amino acids long. Between the trimmed V and J ends, which lost 0 bases and 5 bases, there was a span of 8 bases. CDR3 loop: CASSLDGGTGELFF. The CDR3 DNA follows: TGTGCCAGCAGCTTGGATGGTGGTACCGGGGAGCTGTTTTTT.

This chain uses TRBV7-8 with TRBJ1-4; D not certain. The ends were cut back, 1 base at V and 14 bases at J, with 14 bases in the middle. Per the germline V gene, CDR1 is SGHVS and CDR2 is FQNEAQ. The CDR3 extends over 13 amino acids. CDR3: CASSLGTRTELFF. The CDR3 nucleotides read TGTGCCAGCAGCTTAGGGACTAGGACTGAGCTGTTTTTT.